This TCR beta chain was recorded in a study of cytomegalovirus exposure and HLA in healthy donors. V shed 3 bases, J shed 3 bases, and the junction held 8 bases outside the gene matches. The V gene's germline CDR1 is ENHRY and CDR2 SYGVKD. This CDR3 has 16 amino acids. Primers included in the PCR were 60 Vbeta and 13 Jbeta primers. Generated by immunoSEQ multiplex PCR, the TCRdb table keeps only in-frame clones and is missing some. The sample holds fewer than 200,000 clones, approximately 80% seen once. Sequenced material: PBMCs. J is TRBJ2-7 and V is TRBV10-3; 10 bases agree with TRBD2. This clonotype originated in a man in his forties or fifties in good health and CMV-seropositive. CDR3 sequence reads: CAISDPRTSGNYEQYF. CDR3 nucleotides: TGTGCCATCAGTGACCCCAGGACTAGCGGAAACTACGAGCAGTACTTC.